This T cell receptor beta chain was obtained from a study of T cells after yellow fever vaccination. Notes on this clonotype: Its specificity is not known.

Overall study findings and caveats: Compared with primary, the secondary response was weaker and peaked at day 5, not 15. Among all clonotypes, a small share was observed in both CD4 and CD8 compartments. Clones that expanded after primary vaccination mostly reappeared after the booster (roughly 96% CD4, approximately 85% CD8).

CDR1 SGHTA and CDR2 FQGNSA come from the germline V gene. CDR3 size: 15 residues. The ends were cut back, 3 bases at V and 1 base at J, with 10 bases in the middle. Universal primer sites and UMIs were introduced during 5'RACE template-switching synthesis of TCR cDNA. TCRdb recomputed calls from the 5' RACE reads with MiXCR, one row per CDR3 protein. The sample records over 250,000 distinct CDR3 sequences, about 5.2% being singletons. The sequence came from a man younger than 35 who received the YFV17D yellow fever vaccine. Specimen: CD4+ T cells sorted from PBMCs, collected on the day of the yellow fever booster vaccination. The rearrangement links TRBV7-2 to TRBJ2-4; the D call may be TRBD1 or TRBD2 (5 bases each). The CDR3 is CASSLGTGAKNIQYF. The CDR3 DNA reads TGTGCCAGCAGCTTGGGGACGGGGGCCAAAAACATTCAGTACTTC.